The T cell receptor beta chain described here comes from a study of patients and donors after allogeneic stem cell transplantation (dated by TCRdb to the early 2020s). V is cut by 0 bases and J by 16 bases, and the space between the germline ends is 13 bases. The CDR3, cysteine through phenylalanine, is 13 amino acids long. Solely the CDR3 DNA is kept, with 39 bases framed from the first base. From a lookup of the germline V gene (reference sequence), CDR1 and CDR2 are LGHDT and YNNKEL. Library prep was done by RT-PCR. The sequencer listed for this sample is NextSeq 550. In-frame beta chains were kept once TCRdb had trimmed the public reads at Q25 with fastp and called clones with MiXCR. CDR3 protein sequences are deduplicated, and each keeps its most common genes and DNA. Recorded for this sample are under 30,000 distinct CDR3 sequences; over 7% of them occurred a single time. The ten largest clones represent around 50% of the sample.

This clonotype was counted many times. No cognate antigen has been identified for it. No base qualities exist here, and no much larger clone lies one base off it. The sequenced material came from blood, either unsorted or a sorted T cell fraction (not recorded which). The clonotype was recovered from a human donor who was either an allogeneic HSCT recipient or a stem cell or donor lymphocyte infusion donor (not recorded which). It is not recorded whose cells these are; they may come from a transplant donor. The chain uses TRBV3-1 and TRBJ1-6; the D gene is perhaps TRBD1, from 5 matching bases. The DNA sequence is as follows: TGTGCCAGCAGCCAAGATCGGGGCAGCGGACTCCACTTT. This codes for CASSQDRGSGLHF.